This record looks at one T cell receptor (beta chain) sequence and its context. Distinct nucleotide sequences in the sample also encode this CDR3. 13 Jbeta primers and 60 Vbeta primers were used for the PCR. TCRdb keeps only in-frame clones here, not all; method: immunoSEQ multiplex PCR. The repertoire holds 85,000 to 130,000 clones, with approximately 82% as singletons. CDR3 length: 12 residues. The germline V and J ends were trimmed by 4 bases and 8 bases, with 12 bases remaining between them. Germline loops: CDR1 SGDLS, CDR2 YYNGEE. The sample belongs to a study of cytomegalovirus exposure and HLA in healthy donors.

The rearrangement links TRBV9 to TRBJ1-2; D unresolved. The sequence derives from a man aged 35-49 years in good health and CMV-seronegative. Sequencing was carried out using PBMCs. CDR3 in amino acids: CASSPTEGGYTF. The CDR3 DNA is TGTGCCAGCAGCCCGACGGAGGGCGGCTACACCTTC.